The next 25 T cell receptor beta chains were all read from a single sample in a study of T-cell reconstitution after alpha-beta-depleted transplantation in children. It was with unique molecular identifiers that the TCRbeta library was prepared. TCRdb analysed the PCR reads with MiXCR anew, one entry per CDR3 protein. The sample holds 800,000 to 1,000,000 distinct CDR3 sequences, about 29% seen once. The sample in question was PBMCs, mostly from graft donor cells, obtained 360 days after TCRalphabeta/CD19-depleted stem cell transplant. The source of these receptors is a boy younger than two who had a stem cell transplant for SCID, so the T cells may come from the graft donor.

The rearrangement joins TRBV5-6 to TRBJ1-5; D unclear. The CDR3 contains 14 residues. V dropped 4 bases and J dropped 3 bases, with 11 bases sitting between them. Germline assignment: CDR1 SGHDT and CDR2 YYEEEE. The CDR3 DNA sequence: TGTGCCAGCAGCAATCCGGGGATCAATCAGCCCCAGCATTTT. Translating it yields CASSNPGINQPQHF.

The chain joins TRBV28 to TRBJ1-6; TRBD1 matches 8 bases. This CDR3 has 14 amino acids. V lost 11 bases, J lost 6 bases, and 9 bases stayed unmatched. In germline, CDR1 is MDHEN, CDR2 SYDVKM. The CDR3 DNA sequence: TGTGCCTCCGGGACAGGCCCATCTAATTCACCCCTCCACTTT. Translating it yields CASGTGPSNSPLHF.

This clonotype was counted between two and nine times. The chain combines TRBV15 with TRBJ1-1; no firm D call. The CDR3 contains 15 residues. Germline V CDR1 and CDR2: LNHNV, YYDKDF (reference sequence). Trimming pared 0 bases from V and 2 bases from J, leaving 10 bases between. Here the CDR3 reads CATSREGTPNTEAFF. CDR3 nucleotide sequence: TGTGCCACCAGCAGAGAAGGAACACCTAACACTGAAGCTTTCTTT.

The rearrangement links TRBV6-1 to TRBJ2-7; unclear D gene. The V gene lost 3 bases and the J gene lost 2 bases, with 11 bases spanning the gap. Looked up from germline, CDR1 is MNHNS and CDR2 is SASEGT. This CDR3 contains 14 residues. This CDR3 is CASSDGPGAYEQYF. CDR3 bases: TGTGCCAGCAGTGACGGACCCGGAGCCTACGAGCAGTACTTC.

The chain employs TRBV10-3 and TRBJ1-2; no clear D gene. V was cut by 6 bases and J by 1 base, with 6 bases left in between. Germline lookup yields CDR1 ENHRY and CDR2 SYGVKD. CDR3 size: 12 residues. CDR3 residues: CAIRDFNYGYTF. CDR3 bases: TGTGCCATCAGAGATTTTAACTATGGCTACACCTTC.

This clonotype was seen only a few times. CDR3 nucleotides: TGCGCCAGCAGACTCGCTAGCAGGGACGAGCAGTACTTC. Encoded protein: CASRLASRDEQYF. The gene calls are TRBV5-1 and TRBJ2-7; D may be TRBD1 or TRBD2 (5 bases each). Germline V gene sequence: CDR1 SGHRS, CDR2 YFSETQ. The CDR3 sequence is 13 residues long. The V gene lost 5 bases and the J gene lost 5 bases, with 14 bases spanning the gap.

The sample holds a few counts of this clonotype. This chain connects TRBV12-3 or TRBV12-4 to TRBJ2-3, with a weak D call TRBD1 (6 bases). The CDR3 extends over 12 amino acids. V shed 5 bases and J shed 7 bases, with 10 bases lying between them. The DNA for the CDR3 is TGTGCCAGCAGTCCACAGGGAAATACGCAGTATTTT. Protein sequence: CASSPQGNTQYF.

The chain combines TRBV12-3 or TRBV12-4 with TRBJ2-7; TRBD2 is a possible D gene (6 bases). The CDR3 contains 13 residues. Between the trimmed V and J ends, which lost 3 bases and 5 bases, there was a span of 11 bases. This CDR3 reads CASSFPGTHEQYF. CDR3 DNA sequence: TGTGCCAGCAGTTTCCCCGGGACTCACGAGCAGTACTTC.

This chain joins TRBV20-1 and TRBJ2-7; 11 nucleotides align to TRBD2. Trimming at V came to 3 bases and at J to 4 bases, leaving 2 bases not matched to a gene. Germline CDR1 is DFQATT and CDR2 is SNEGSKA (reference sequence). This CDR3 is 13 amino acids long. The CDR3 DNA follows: TGCAGTGCTAGCCTAGCGGGGGGTTACGAGCAGTACTTC. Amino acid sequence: CSASLAGGYEQYF.

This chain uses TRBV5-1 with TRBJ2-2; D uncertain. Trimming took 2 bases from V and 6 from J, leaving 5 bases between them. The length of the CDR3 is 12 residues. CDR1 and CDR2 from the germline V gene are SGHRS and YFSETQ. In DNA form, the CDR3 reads TGCGCCAGCAGCTTCCCATCCGGGGAGCTGTTTTTT. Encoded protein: CASSFPSGELFF.

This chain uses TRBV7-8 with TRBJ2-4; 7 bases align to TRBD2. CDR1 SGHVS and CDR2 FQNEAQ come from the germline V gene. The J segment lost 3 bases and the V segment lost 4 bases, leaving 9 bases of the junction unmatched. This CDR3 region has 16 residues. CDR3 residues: CASSSRIGRDKNIQYF. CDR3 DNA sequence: TGTGCCAGCAGCTCCCGGATAGGGAGGGACAAAAACATTCAGTACTTC.

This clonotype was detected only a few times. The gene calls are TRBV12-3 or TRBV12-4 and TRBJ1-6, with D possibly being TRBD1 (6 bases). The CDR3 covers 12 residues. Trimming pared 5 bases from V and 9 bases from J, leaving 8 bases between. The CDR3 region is CASSLQGSPLHF. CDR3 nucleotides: TGTGCCAGCAGTCTACAGGGTTCACCCCTCCACTTT.

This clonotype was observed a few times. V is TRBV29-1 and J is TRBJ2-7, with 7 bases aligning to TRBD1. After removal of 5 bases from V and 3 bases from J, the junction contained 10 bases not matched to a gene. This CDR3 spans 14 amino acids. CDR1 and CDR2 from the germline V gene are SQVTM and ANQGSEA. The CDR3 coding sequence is TGCAGCGTTTGTAGGGACAGACCAGACTACGAGCAGTACTTC. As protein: CSVCRDRPDYEQYF.

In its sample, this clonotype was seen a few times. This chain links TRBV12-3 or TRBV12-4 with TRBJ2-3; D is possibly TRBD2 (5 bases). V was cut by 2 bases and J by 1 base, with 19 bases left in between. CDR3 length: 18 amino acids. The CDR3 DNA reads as TGTGCCAGCAGTTTAAAGGCCCGAGGGCTGCGGCGCACAGATACGCAGTATTTT. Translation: CASSLKARGLRRTDTQYF.

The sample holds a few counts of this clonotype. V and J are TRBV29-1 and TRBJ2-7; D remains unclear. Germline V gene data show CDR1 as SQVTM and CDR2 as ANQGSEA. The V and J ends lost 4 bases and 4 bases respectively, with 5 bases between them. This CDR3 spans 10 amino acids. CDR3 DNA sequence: TGCAGCGTTGCAGATTACGAGCAGTACTTC. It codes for CSVADYEQYF.

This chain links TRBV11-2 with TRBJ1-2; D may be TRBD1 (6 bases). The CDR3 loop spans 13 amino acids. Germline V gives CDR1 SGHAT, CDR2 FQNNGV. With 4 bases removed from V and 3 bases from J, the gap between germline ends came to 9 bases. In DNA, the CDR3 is TGTGCCAGCAGCTCCCGGACAGACTATGGCTACACCTTC. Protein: CASSSRTDYGYTF.

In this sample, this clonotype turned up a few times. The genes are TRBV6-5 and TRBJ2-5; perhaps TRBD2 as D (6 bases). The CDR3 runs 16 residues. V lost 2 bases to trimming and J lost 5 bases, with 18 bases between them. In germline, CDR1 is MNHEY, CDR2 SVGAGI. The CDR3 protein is CASSYAHGRAGETQYF. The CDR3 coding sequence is TGTGCCAGCAGTTACGCACATGGCCGGGCGGGGGAGACCCAGTACTTC.

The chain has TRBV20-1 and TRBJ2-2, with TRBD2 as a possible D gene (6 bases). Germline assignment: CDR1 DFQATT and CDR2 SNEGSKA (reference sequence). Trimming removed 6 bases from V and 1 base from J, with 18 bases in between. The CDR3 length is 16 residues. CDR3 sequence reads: CSAQRGAGQNTGELFF. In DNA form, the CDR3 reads TGCAGTGCGCAGCGTGGGGCGGGGCAGAACACCGGGGAGCTGTTTTTT.

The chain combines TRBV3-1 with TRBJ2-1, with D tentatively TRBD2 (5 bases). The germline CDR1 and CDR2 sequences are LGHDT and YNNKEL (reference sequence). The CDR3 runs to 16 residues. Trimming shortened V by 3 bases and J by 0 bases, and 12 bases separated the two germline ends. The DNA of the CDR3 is TGTGCCAGCAGCCACGACTACCTCGGCTCCTACAATGAGCAGTTCTTC. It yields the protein CASSHDYLGSYNEQFF.

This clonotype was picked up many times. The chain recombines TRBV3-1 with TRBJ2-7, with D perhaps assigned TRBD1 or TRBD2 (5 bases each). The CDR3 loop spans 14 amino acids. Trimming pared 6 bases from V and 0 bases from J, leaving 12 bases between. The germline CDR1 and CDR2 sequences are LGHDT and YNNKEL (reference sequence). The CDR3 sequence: CASSRAGSSYEQYF. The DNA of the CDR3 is TGTGCCAGCAGTCGGGCAGGGAGCTCCTACGAGCAGTACTTC.

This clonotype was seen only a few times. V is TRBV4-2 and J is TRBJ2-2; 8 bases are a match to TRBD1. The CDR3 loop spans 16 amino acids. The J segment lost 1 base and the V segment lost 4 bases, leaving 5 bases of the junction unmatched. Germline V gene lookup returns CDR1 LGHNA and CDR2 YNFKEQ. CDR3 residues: CASSRGQAMNTGELFF. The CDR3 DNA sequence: TGTGCCAGCAGCCGGGGACAGGCTATGAACACCGGGGAGCTGTTTTTT.

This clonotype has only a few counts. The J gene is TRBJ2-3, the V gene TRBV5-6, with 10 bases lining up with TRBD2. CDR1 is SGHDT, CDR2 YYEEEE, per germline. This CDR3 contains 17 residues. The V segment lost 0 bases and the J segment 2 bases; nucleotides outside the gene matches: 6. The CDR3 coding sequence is TGTGCCAGCAGCTTGGGGTCCGGACTAGCGGACACAGATACGCAGTATTTT. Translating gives CASSLGSGLADTDTQYF.

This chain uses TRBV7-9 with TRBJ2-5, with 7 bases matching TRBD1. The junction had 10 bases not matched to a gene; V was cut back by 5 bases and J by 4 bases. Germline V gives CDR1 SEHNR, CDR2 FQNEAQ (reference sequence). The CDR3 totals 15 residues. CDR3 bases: TGTGCCAGCAGCCCTCCGACAGGGATGGGAGAGACCCAGTACTTC. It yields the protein CASSPPTGMGETQYF.

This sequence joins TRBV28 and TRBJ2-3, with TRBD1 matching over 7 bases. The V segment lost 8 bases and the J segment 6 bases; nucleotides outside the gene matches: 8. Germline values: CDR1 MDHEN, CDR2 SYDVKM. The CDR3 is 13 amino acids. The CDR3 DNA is TGTGCCAGCCGACACAGGGGATGGGATACGCAGTATTTT. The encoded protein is CASRHRGWDTQYF.

CDR3: CSAMDRAYSSTDTQYF. The DNA of the CDR3 is TGCAGTGCTATGGACAGGGCGTATTCTAGCACAGATACGCAGTATTTT. The chain couples TRBV20-1 to TRBJ2-3; 8 bases align to TRBD1. The CDR3 sequence is 16 residues long. Looked up from germline, CDR1 is DFQATT and CDR2 is SNEGSKA (reference sequence). Trimming took 4 bases from V and 0 from J; bases not matched to a gene: 9.